This is a list of T cell receptor beta chains from one sample in a study of spatial heterogeneity in lung cancer. A single record per CDR3 protein comes from TCRdb applying MiXCR to the 5' RACE reads. The data contain approximately 6,900 distinct CDR3 sequences, about 12% of them singletons. The sequencing used lung tumor tissue, collected at surgery. The receptors derive from a male donor with early-stage non-small cell lung cancer. The conserved cysteine and the conserved F or W are not part of the CDR3 here.

j_gene: TRBJ2-2; v_gene: TRBV6-2/TRBV6-3; CDR3aa: ASSYYPKLRTGQNTGELF
j_gene: TRBJ2-3; v_gene: TRBV3-1; CDR3aa: ASSYNLPGLAGRATQY
j_gene: TRBJ2-7; v_gene: TRBV11-2; CDR3aa: ASSLSGTTYEQY
j_gene: TRBJ2-4; v_gene: TRBV5-1; CDR3aa: ASSLVTSGVQAIAKNIQY
j_gene: TRBJ2-5; v_gene: TRBV29-1; CDR3aa: SVVRTGLETQY
j_gene: TRBJ2-7; v_gene: TRBV6-2/TRBV6-3; CDR3aa: ASEGGVVQY
j_gene: TRBJ1-5; v_gene: TRBV18; CDR3aa: ASSPASNQPQH
j_gene: TRBJ2-2; v_gene: TRBV5-1; CDR3aa: ASSPEYTGELF
j_gene: TRBJ2-5; v_gene: TRBV24-1; CDR3aa: ATSGTSGSHTQY
j_gene: TRBJ1-6; v_gene: TRBV5-1; CDR3aa: ASSRDSNSPLH
j_gene: TRBJ2-1; v_gene: TRBV20-1; CDR3aa: SANPALAGGPIIGNEQF
j_gene: TRBJ2-6; v_gene: TRBV18; CDR3aa: ASFLSGANVLT
j_gene: TRBJ2-3; v_gene: TRBV7-9; CDR3aa: ASSPATGWELGDTQY
j_gene: TRBJ2-7; v_gene: TRBV10-3; CDR3aa: AIRRAGGPYEQY
j_gene: TRBJ1-1; v_gene: TRBV28; CDR3aa: ASSTPGTNTEAF
j_gene: TRBJ2-1; v_gene: TRBV6-2/TRBV6-3; CDR3aa: ATSGIAGGPDNEQF
j_gene: TRBJ1-1; v_gene: TRBV7-8; CDR3aa: ASSPGKNTEAF
j_gene: TRBJ1-1; v_gene: TRBV7-9; CDR3aa: ASSQTNTEAF
j_gene: TRBJ2-7; v_gene: TRBV20-1; CDR3aa: SATSPGTGPREQY
j_gene: TRBJ2-3; v_gene: TRBV20-1; CDR3aa: SARGSSGRGTQY
j_gene: TRBJ1-2; v_gene: TRBV18; CDR3aa: ASSPPTRPNGYT
j_gene: TRBJ2-1; v_gene: TRBV14; CDR3aa: ASSQDRDLRNEQF
j_gene: TRBJ1-4; v_gene: TRBV25-1; CDR3aa: ASSKADRVDEKLF
j_gene: TRBJ2-1; v_gene: TRBV3-1; CDR3aa: ASRGEADEQF
j_gene: TRBJ1-1; v_gene: TRBV30; CDR3aa: AWSVKQFRAEAF
j_gene: TRBJ1-2; v_gene: TRBV2; CDR3aa: ASSKTTGLTEGYT
j_gene: TRBJ2-5; v_gene: TRBV20-1; CDR3aa: SATPASGFQETQY
j_gene: TRBJ2-1; v_gene: TRBV11-2; CDR3aa: ASSPREIGYNEQF
j_gene: TRBJ2-7; v_gene: TRBV5-1; CDR3aa: ASSLGAGVEYEQY
j_gene: TRBJ2-3; v_gene: TRBV12-3/TRBV12-4; CDR3aa: ASSLRNTDTQY
j_gene: TRBJ1-5; v_gene: TRBV19; CDR3aa: ASSAGTGGGNQPQH
j_gene: TRBJ2-1; v_gene: TRBV6-5; CDR3aa: ASSYSVGTSSYNEQF
j_gene: TRBJ2-2; v_gene: TRBV11-3; CDR3aa: ASSFPGGASTGELF
j_gene: TRBJ2-7; v_gene: TRBV7-9; CDR3aa: ASSLVGTYEQY
j_gene: TRBJ2-3; v_gene: TRBV28; CDR3aa: ASSPVLAGDTQY
j_gene: TRBJ1-5; v_gene: TRBV6-6; CDR3aa: ASSYEGDQPQH
j_gene: TRBJ2-7; v_gene: TRBV14; CDR3aa: ATSRERDSEQY
j_gene: TRBJ2-5; v_gene: TRBV29-1; CDR3aa: SVGGLGGETQY
j_gene: TRBJ2-2; v_gene: TRBV28; CDR3aa: ASRLAGETGELF
j_gene: TRBJ1-5; v_gene: TRBV12-3/TRBV12-4; CDR3aa: ASSSGRDNQPQH
j_gene: TRBJ2-5; v_gene: TRBV7-9; CDR3aa: ASSSRGPETQY
j_gene: TRBJ2-5; v_gene: TRBV20-1; CDR3aa: SAKGDGRQETQY
j_gene: TRBJ1-2; v_gene: TRBV18; CDR3aa: ASSPSGKNGYT
j_gene: TRBJ1-4; v_gene: TRBV7-2; CDR3aa: ASSPTGTTLF
j_gene: TRBJ2-3; v_gene: TRBV20-1; CDR3aa: SARVLGGVQDTQY
j_gene: TRBJ2-2; v_gene: TRBV7-9; CDR3aa: ASSLGVGGELF
j_gene: TRBJ1-5; v_gene: TRBV10-2; CDR3aa: ASSLETVNSNQPQH
j_gene: TRBJ1-1; v_gene: TRBV5-4; CDR3aa: ASSSNRKNTEAF
j_gene: TRBJ2-2; v_gene: TRBV20-1; CDR3aa: SALTPRGAANTGELF
j_gene: TRBJ2-6; v_gene: TRBV6-5; CDR3aa: ASISGANVLT
j_gene: TRBJ2-7; v_gene: TRBV12-5; CDR3aa: ASGLTSVSSYEQY
j_gene: TRBJ2-2; v_gene: TRBV2; CDR3aa: ASSGQGHGELF
j_gene: TRBJ2-3; v_gene: TRBV20-1; CDR3aa: SARDPGDTQY
j_gene: TRBJ1-3; v_gene: TRBV7-9; CDR3aa: ASSAADGSSGNTIY
j_gene: TRBJ1-6; v_gene: TRBV4-2; CDR3aa: ASSQETGNSPLH
j_gene: TRBJ2-6; v_gene: TRBV20-1; CDR3aa: SARGTGANVLT
j_gene: TRBJ2-3; v_gene: TRBV7-2; CDR3aa: ASSLSYGGSMDTQY
j_gene: TRBJ2-7; v_gene: TRBV20-1; CDR3aa: SASYHEQY